The TCR beta chain under discussion was sequenced for a study of regulatory T cells in long-lasting Graves disease. Whole-study results and caveats: The study examined only peripheral blood, not thyroid tissue. Persistent patients had more shared public clonotypes (around 2,700) than new patients (about 1,000).

CDR1 and CDR2 (germline): GTSNPN, SVGIG (reference sequence). Trimming shortened V by 0 bases and J by 3 bases, and 12 bases separated the two germline ends. This CDR3 has 15 residues. This clonotype was detected only a few times. What it recognizes is unknown. Construction of the TCR beta libraries employed iRepertoire HTBI primers in conjunction with Arm-PCR of CDR3 regions. TCRdb re-analysed the multiplex PCR reads in MiXCR, keeping a single row per CDR3 protein. The sample consists of about 320,000 distinct CDR3 sequences, 18% of them appearing once. Time point here: newly diagnosed GD, antithyroid drugs for less than 3 months. Extracted PBMC RNA gave rise to the TCR library. As a group, patients came from one endocrinology department in Xi'an, China. The authors drew 9 to 10 milliliters of peripheral blood into EDTA tubes.

This receptor was taken from a female donor with Graves disease. V and J are TRBV30 and TRBJ1-3; no clear D. The material was peripheral blood mononuclear cells (PBMCs), obtained at new diagnosis, from a patient treated with antithyroid drugs. CDR3 DNA sequence: TGTGCCTGGAGTGTAATGGGTCAGGATGGAAACACCATATATTTT. The encoded protein is CAWSVMGQDGNTIYF.